A single T cell receptor (beta chain) is shown here with its context. Its antigen is not known. The entry originates in a study of post-analysis software for immune sequencing data. As for the study in general: Secondary progressive, relapsing-remitting and progressive-relapsing multiple sclerosis were among the included disease courses. Regarding the study as a whole: Normalized Chao1 diversity in multiple sclerosis patients fell significantly below that of controls. With TRBV5-6, TRBV5-1 and TRBV20-1 included, about five TRBV segments were more frequent in patients than in controls.

The CDR3 consists of 14 residues. The V end lost 8 bases, the J end lost 4 bases, and 16 bases lay between the germline ends. Germline CDR1 SNHLY, CDR2 FYNNEI. The authors incorporated unique molecular identifiers into the TCR beta cDNA libraries. Input amounts of 1 to 10 million T cells were used. These gave about 500,000 cDNA molecules, so each molecule approximated one T cell. TCRdb passed the PCR reads through MiXCR, listing each CDR3 protein once. Altogether 450,000 to 650,000 distinct CDR3 sequences are present, about 44% being singletons, with the ten largest covering 1.7%. This chain links TRBV2 with TRBJ2-3; unclear D gene. The sequence came from a girl aged 10 to 17 with multiple sclerosis. Input material: blood. The CDR3 DNA reads as TGTGCCAGCCGAACAGCTCTTTATTCAGATACGCAGTATTTT. The encoded protein is CASRTALYSDTQYF.